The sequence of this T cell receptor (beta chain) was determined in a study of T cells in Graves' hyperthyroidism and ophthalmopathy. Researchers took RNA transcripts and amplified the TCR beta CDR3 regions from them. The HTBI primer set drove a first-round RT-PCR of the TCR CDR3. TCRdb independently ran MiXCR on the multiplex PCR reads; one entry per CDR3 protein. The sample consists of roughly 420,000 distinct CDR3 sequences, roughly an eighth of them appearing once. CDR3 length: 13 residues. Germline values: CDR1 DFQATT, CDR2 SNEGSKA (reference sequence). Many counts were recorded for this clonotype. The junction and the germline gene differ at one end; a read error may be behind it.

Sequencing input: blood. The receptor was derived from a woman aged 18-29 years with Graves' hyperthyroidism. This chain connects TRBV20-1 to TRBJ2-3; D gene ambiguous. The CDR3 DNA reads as TGCAGCGCTAGAAAGGCCCCGGCAGATACGCAGTATTTT. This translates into CSARKAPADTQYF.